Each of the 3 T cell receptor beta chains below was sequenced from the same sample in a study of T cell clonality in common variable immunodeficiency (dated by TCRdb to between 2014 and 2017). Their antigens remain unidentified. The study at large found these results: CVID TCRbeta sequences reportedly showed fewer deletions and N-nucleotide insertions and lacked highly modified clones with 13 or more V deletions.

The method was the immunoSEQ multiplex PCR assay. TCRdb took this table from immuneACCESS and kept in-frame rearrangements with V and J called. Such tables lack part of the clones; where checked against another copy, unresolved V genes explain under half of the gap, and the rest is unexplained. The sample records over 25,000 clones, none occurring a single time. The top ten clonotypes cover just under 30% of the sample. Sequenced material: peripheral blood mononuclear cells. The receptors derive from a human donor with common variable immunodeficiency.

This clone was seen repeatedly, ten times or more. The read halts 3 residues ahead of the CDR3 end, with the missing end drawn from the germline J gene. The chain couples TRBV20-1 to TRBJ1-2, with 7 bases matching TRBD1. Germline V CDR1 and CDR2: DFQATT, SNEGSKA (reference sequence). The CDR3 has 13 residues. The V and J ends lost 5 bases and 4 bases, in that order; junction bases with no gene match: 7. This CDR3 reads CSAGQVISYGYTF. CDR3 bases read: TGCAGTGCTGGACAGGTCATAAGCTATGGC.

The sample holds many counts of this clone. The read ends 3 residues shy of where the CDR3 ends; the end is completed using the germline J gene. The chain joins TRBV19 to TRBJ2-3; TRBD2 matches 8 bases. Germline V gene data show CDR1 as LNHDA and CDR2 as SQIVND (reference sequence). Germline trimming cut 10 bases from V and 6 bases from J; bases unmatched to any gene: 9. The CDR3 contains 13 residues. The CDR3 DNA, read in part, is TGTGCCACCAAGCGGGGGACGTGGGATACG. This sequence encodes CATKRGTWDT. The whole CDR3 is CATKRGTWDTQYF.

Turning to this clone: A far larger clone lies a single base away; this is likely a read error. The read is 3 residues too short to cover the CDR3 end, so that end is filled in from the germline J gene. The sample carries other DNA sequences with the same CDR3. The chain has TRBV18 and TRBJ1-1; D is unclear. The length of the CDR3 is 13 residues. V was cut by 4 bases and J by 3 bases, with 9 bases left in between. The germline CDR1 and CDR2 sequences are KGHSH and LQKENI. The CDR3 reads CASSLRSDTEAFF. CDR3 DNA, as far as it was read: TGTGCCAGCTCACTACGGTCGGACACTGAA.